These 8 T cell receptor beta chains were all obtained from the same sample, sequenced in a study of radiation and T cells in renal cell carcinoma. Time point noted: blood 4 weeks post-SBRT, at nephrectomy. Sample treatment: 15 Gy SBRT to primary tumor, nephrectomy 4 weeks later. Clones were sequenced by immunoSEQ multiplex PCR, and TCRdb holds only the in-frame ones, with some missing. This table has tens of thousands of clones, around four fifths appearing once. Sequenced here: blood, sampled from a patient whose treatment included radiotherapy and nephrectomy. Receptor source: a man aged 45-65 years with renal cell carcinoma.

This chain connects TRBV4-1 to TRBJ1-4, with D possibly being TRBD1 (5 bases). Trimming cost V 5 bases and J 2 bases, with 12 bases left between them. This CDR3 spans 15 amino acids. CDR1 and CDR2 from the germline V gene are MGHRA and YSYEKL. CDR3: CASSSPGRTNEKLFF. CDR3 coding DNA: TGCGCCAGCAGCTCACCGGGACGGACTAATGAAAAACTGTTTTTT.

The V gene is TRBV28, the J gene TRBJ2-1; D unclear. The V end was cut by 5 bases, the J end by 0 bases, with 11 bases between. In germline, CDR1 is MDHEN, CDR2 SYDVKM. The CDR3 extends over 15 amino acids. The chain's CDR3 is CASSLLRSSYNEQFF. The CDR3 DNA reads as TGTGCCAGCAGTCTCCTACGTAGCTCCTACAATGAGCAGTTCTTC.

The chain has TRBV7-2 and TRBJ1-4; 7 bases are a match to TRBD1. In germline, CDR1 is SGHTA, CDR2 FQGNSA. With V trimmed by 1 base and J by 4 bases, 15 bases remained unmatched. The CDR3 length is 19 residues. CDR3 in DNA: TGTGCCAGCAGCTTAGTTGGTGGGCTTTCGACAGGGTATAATGAAAAACTGTTTTTT. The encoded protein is CASSLVGGLSTGYNEKLFF.

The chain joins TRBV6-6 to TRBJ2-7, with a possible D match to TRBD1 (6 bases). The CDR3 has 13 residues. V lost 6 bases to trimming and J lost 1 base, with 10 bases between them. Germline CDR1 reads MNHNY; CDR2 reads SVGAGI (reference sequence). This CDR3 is CASSQGRSYEQYF. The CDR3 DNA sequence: TGTGCCAGCAGCCAGGGGCGTTCCTACGAGCAGTACTTC.

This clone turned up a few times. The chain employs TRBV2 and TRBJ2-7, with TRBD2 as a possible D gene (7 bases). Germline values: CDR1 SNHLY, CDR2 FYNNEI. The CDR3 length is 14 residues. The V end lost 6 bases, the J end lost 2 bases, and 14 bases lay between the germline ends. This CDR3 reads CASSRGAGTYEQYF. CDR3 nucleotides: TGTGCCAGCAGCCGGGGGGCAGGGACCTACGAGCAGTACTTC. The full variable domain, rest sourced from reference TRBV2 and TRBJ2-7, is EPEVTQTPSHQVTQMGQEVILRCVPISNHLYFYWYRQILGQKVEFLVSFYNNEISEKSEIFDDQFSVERPDGSNFTLKIRSTKLEDSAMYFCASSRGAGTYEQYFGPGTRLTVT.

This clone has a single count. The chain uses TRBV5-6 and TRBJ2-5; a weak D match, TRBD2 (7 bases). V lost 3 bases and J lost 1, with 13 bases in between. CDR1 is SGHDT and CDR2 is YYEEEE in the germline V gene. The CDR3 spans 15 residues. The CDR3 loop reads CASSWGGGAQETQYF. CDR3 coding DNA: TGTGCCAGCAGCTGGGGGGGCGGGGCCCAAGAGACCCAGTACTTC.

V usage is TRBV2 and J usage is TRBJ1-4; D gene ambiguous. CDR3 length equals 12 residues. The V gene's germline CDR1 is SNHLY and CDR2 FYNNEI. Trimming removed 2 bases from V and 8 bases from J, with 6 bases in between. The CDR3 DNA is TGTGCCAGCAGTGAATTTGGGGAAAAACTGTTTTTT. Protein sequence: CASSEFGEKLFF.

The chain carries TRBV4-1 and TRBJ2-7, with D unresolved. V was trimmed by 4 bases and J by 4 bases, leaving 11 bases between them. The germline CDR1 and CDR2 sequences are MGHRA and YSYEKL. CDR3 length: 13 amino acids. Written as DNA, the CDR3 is TGCGCCAGCAGCCCCGTCGGGTGGTACGAGCAGTACTTC. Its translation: CASSPVGWYEQYF.